This entry describes one T cell receptor beta chain. This entry is derived from a study of low-dose radiotherapy and immunotherapy resistance in tumors. Turning to the study itself: Intravenous administration to patients comprised nivolumab at 240 mg every two weeks and ipilimumab at 1 mg/kg every six weeks.

Covering alpha and beta chains, TRAV- and TRBV-specific primers were used for the first-strand cDNA. With a constant-region primer and a V-primer adapter, TCRs were subjected to approximately 21 PCR cycles of amplification. MiXCR was run by TCRdb on the reads, yielding one entry per CDR3 protein. The sample has tens of thousands of distinct CDR3 sequences, 15% to 20% seen once. Trimming cost V 6 bases and J 0 bases; bases outside gene matches: 8. There are 16 residues in the CDR3. Germline V gene lookup returns CDR1 KGHSH and CDR2 LQKENI. The time point denotes: after trial treatment. Treatment given: LDRT plus nivolumab, ipilimumab, low-dose cyclophosphamide and aspirin (RACIN trial). Every donor was treated with nivolumab, ipilimumab, aspirin, low-dose cyclophosphamide and also low-dose radiotherapy. Advanced solid tumors without tumor-infiltrating lymphocytes were required for inclusion.

This TCR was sampled from a male donor with prostate cancer. The source was PBMCs, collected after low-dose radiotherapy plus immunotherapy. The chain joins TRBV18 to TRBJ1-5; 7 positions agree with TRBD1. This CDR3 is CASSPQGGRSNQPQHF. CDR3 nucleotides: TGTGCCAGCTCCCCCCAGGGGGGGCGTAGCAATCAGCCCCAGCATTTT.